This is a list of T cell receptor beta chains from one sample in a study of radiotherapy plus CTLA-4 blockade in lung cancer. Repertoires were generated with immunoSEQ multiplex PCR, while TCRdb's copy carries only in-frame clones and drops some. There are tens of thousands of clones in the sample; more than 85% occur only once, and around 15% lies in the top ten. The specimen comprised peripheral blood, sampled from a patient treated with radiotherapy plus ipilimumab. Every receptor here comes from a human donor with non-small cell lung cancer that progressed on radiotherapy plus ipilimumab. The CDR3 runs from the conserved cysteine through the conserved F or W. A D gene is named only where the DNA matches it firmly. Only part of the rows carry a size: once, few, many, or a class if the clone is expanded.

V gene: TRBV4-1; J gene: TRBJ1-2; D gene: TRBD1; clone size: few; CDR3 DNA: TGCGCCAGCAGCCGCGGACAGGGCGACACTTTGGGCTACACCTTC; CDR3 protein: CASSRGQGDTLGYTF
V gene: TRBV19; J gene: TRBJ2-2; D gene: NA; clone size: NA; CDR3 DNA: TGTGCCAGTAGTCCGAGGGACACCGGGGAGCTGTTTTTT; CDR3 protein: CASSPRDTGELFF
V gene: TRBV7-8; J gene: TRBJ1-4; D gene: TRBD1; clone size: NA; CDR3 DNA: TGTGCCAGCAGCTTAGCTTACAGGGGGCTTTCTGAAAAACTGTTTTTT; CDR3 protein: CASSLAYRGLSEKLFF
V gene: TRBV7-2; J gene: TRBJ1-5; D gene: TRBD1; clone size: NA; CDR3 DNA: TGTGCCAGCAGCCAAGGACAGGGCCCCCAGCCCCAGCATTTT; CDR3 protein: CASSQGQGPQPQHF
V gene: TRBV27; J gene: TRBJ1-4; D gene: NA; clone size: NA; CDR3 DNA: TGTGCCAGCAGTTTAGGAGCTCCGGGGTTGGGGGAAAAACTGTTTTTT; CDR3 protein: CASSLGAPGLGEKLFF
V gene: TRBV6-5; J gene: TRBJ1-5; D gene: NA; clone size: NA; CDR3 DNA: TGTGCCAGCACTCCGGGGGAGGGCCTCAATCAGCCCCAGCATTTT; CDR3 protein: CASTPGEGLNQPQHF
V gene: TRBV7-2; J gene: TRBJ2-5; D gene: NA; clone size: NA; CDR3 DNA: TGTGCCAGCAGCCAGGGGCCCTACAGGGAAGAGACCCAGTACTTC; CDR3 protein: CASSQGPYREETQYF
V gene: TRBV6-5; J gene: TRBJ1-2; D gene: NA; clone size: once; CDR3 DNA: TGTGCCAGCAGTCTACTAGGTCGAAACTATGGCTACACCTTC; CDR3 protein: CASSLLGRNYGYTF
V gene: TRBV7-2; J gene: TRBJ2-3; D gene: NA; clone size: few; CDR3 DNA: TGTGCCAGCAGCCCTAGACGTGGGGGACCCAGCACAGATACGCAGTATTTT; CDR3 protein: CASSPRRGGPSTDTQYF
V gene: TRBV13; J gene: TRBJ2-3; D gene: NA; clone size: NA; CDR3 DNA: TGTGCCAGCAGCTTAGGTCCCCTGACAGATACGCAGTATTTT; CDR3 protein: CASSLGPLTDTQYF
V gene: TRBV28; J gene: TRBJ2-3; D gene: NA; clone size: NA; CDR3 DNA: TGTGCCAGCAGTTTATCCCAATACGTCGGGAGTGTGTATTTT; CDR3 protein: CASSLSQYVGSVYF
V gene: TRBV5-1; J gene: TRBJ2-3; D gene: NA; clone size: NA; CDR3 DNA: TGCGCCAGCAGCTTGGGGCGGGGAAACACAGATACGCAGTATTTT; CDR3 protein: CASSLGRGNTDTQYF
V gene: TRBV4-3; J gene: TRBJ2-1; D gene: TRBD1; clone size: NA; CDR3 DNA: TGCGCCAGCAGCCAAGATTTCTTTTGGGGCGACAGGGCGGCCTACAATGAGCAGTTCTTC; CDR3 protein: CASSQDFFWGDRAAYNEQFF
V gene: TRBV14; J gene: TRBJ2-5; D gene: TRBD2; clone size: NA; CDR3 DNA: TGTGCCAGCAGCGGGACTAGCATGTTGGAGACCCAGTACTTC; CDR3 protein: CASSGTSMLETQYF
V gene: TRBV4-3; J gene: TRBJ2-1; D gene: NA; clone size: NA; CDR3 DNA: TGCGCCAGCAGCCAAGGCCAGGGAACCTACAATGAGCAGTTCTTC; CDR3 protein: CASSQGQGTYNEQFF
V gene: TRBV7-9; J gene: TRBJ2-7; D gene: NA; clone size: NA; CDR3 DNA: TGTGCCAGCAGTCCTGAGGGGGTTCGCTACGAGCAGTACTTC; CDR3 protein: CASSPEGVRYEQYF
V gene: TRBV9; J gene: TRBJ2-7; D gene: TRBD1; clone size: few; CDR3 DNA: TGTGCCAGCAGCGTCAGGACAGGGGGCGCGGAAGAGCAGTACTTC; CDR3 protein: CASSVRTGGAEEQYF
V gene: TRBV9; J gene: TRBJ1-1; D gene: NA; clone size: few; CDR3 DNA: TGTGCCAGCAGCGTCGACACAGGGAACACTGAAGCTTTCTTT; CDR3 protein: CASSVDTGNTEAFF
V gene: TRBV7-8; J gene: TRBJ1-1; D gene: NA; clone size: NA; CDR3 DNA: TGTGCCAGCAGCTTAGCTCGGGGGAACACTGAAGCTTTCTTT; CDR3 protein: CASSLARGNTEAFF
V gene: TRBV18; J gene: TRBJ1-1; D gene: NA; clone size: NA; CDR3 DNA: TGTGCCAGCTCACCACCGAACGAGAACACTGAAGCTTTCTTT; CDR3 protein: CASSPPNENTEAFF
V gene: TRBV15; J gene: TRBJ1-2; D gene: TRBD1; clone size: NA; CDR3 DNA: TGTGCCACCAGCAGAGATCTCGACAGGGGCTATGGCTACACCTTC; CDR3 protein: CATSRDLDRGYGYTF
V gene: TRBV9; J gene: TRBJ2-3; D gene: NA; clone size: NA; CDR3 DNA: TGTGCCAGCAGCCCTCGGGGAGAGCCAGATACGCAGTATTTT; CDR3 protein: CASSPRGEPDTQYF
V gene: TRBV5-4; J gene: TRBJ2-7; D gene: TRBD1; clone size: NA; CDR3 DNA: TGTGCCAGCAGCCTGACAAAGACAGGGGGCCGGGAGCAGTACTTC; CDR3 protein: CASSLTKTGGREQYF
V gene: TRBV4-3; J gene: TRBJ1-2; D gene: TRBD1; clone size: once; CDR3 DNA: TGCGCCAGCAGCCAAGAGAGGACAGGAACCTTCGGGGGCTACACCTTC; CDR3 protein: CASSQERTGTFGGYTF
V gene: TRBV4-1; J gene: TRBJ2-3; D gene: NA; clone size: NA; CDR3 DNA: TGCGCCAGCAGCCAAGGGAGGGCTGGCACAGATACGCAGTATTTT; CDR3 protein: CASSQGRAGTDTQYF
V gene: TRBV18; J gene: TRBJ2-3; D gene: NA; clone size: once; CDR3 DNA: TGTGCCAGCTCACCAGATAGCGGAACAATAATCACAGATACGCAGTATTTT; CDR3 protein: CASSPDSGTIITDTQYF
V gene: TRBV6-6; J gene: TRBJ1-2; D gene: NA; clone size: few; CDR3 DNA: TGTGCCAGCAGTTACCCGCAGGGCTCAGGTGGCTACACCTTC; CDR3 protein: CASSYPQGSGGYTF
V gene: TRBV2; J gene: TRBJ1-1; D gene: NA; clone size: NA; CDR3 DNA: TGTGCCAGCAGTGGACAGACAAACACTGAAGCTTTCTTT; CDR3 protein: CASSGQTNTEAFF
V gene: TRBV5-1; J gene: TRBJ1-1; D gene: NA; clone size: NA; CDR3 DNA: TGCGCATCCCAAGACAAGGCGGTGATGAACACTGAAGCTTTCTTT; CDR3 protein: CASQDKAVMNTEAFF
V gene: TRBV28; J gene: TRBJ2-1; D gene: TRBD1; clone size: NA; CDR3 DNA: TGTGCCAGCAAGTTGGCCAGGGGGCTTTACAATGAGCAGTTCTTC; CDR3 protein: CASKLARGLYNEQFF
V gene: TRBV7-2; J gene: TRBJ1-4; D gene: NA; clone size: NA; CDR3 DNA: TGTGCCAGCAGCTTAGGGACATGGAGTAATGAAAAACTGTTTTTT; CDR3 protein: CASSLGTWSNEKLFF
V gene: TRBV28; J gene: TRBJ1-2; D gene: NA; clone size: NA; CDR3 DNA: TGTGCCAGCATTGAGTTTTGGGGCGCGGGCTATGGCTACACCTTC; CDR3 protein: CASIEFWGAGYGYTF
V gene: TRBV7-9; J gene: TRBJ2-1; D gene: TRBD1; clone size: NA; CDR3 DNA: TGTGCCAGCAGCCAAGGACAGGGATACAATGAGCAGTTCTTC; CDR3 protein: CASSQGQGYNEQFF
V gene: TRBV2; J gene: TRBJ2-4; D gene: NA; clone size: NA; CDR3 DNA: TGTGCCAGCAGTGAAGGCAGTCTAGCCAAAAACATTCAGTACTTC; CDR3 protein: CASSEGSLAKNIQYF
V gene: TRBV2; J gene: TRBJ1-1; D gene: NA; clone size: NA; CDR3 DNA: TGTGCCGCTTCAGTCAGGGAGAACACTGAAGCTTTCTTT; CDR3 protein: CAASVRENTEAFF
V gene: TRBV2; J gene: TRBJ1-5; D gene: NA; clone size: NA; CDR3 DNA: TGTGCCAGCGGAGGTCCCCAGCCCCAGCATTTT; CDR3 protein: CASGGPQPQHF
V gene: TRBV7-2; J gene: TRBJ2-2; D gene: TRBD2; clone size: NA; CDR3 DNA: TGTGCCAGCAGCTTAAATAGCGGGGGGACCACCGGGGAGCTGTTTTTT; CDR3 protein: CASSLNSGGTTGELFF
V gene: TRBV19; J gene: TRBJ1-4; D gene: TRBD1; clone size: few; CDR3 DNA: TGTGCCAGTAAACCGACAGGGGGGTTGGAGAAACTGTTTTTT; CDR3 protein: CASKPTGGLEKLFF
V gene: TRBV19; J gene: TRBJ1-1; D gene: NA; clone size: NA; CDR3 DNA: TGTGCCAGTAGCCTTAAGGGGAATACTGAAGCTTTCTTT; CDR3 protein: CASSLKGNTEAFF